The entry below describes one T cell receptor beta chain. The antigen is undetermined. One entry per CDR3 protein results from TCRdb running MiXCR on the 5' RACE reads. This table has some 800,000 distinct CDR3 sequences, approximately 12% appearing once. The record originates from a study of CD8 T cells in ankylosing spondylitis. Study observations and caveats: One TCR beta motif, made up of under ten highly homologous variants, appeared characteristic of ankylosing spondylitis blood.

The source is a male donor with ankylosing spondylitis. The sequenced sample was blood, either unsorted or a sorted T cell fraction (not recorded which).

This chain's CDR3 is CASSLVWTYNEQFF. CDR3 DNA: TGTGCCAGCAGCTTAGTCTGGACCTACAATGAGCAGTTCTTC. The gene calls are TRBV7-2 and TRBJ2-1, with D hard to call. The CDR3 loop spans 14 amino acids. Germline CDR1 and CDR2: SGHTA and FQGNSA. The ends were cut back, 1 base at V and 2 bases at J, with 6 bases in the middle.